This T cell receptor (beta chain) emerged from a study of blood T cell repertoires in COVID-19. Background on the study: Sites across the United States, Italy and Spain contributed samples from acute and convalescent COVID-19. Sources were T cells, B-cell-depleted T cells, or PBMCs; the material itself was cDNA or gDNA.

Per the original data handling: Nucleated cell counts were estimated from reference gene primer amplification. Data came from immunoSEQ multiplex PCR; TCRdb stores just in-frame clones and leaves some out. The V and J calls and clone size are taken from that table; D and trimming were inferred from the DNA. The table records about 240,000 clones, about 85% of them present only once. The CDR3 runs to 15 residues. V was shortened by 0 bases and J by 5 bases, with 13 bases between the two germline ends. The V gene's germline CDR1 is MNHEY and CDR2 SVGAGI. The chain couples TRBV6-5 to TRBJ2-5, with D uncertain. The source is a man aged 25 to 45 who had recovered from COVID-19. Material: peripheral blood. CDR3 amino acids: CASSYSYGERETQYF. For the CDR3, the DNA is TGTGCCAGCAGTTACTCTTACGGTGAACGGGAGACCCAGTACTTC.